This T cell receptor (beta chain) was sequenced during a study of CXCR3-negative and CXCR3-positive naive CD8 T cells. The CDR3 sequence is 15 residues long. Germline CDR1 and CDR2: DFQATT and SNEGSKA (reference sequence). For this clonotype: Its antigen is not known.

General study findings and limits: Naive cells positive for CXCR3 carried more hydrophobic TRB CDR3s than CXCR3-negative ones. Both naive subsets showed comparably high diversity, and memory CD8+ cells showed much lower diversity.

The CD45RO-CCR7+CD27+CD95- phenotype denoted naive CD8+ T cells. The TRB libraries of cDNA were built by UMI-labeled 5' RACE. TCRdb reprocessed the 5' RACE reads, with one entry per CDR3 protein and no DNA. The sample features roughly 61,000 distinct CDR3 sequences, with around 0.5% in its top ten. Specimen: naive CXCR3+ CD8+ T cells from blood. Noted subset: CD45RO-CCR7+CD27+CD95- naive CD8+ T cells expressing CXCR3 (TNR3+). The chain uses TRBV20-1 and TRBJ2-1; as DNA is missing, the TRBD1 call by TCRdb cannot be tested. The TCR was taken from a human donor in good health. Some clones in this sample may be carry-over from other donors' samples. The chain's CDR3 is CSATWTGMYYNEQFF.